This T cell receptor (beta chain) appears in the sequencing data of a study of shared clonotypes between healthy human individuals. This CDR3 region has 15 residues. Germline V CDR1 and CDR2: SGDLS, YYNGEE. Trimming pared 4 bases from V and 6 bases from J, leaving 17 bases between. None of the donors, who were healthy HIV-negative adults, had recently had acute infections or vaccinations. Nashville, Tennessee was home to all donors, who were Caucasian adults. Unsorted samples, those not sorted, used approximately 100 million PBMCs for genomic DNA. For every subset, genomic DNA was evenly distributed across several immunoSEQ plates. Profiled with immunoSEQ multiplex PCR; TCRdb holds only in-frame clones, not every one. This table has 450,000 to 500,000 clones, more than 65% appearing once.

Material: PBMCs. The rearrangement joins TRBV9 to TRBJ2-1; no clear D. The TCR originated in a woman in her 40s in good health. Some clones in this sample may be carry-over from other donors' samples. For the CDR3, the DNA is TGTGCCAGCAGCCTCAGAGGCGACCACGGCAATGAGCAGTTCTTC. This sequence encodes CASSLRGDHGNEQFF.